One and the same sample provided the 23 T cell receptor beta chains below, sequenced in a study of blood T cell repertoires in COVID-19. Repertoires were generated with immunoSEQ multiplex PCR, while TCRdb's copy carries only in-frame clones and drops some. Altogether some 460,000 clones are present, roughly nine tenths being singletons, with the ten largest covering around 0.7%. Source material: PBMCs or T cells enriched from blood (not recorded which). These TCRs come from a woman under 30 who had recovered from COVID-19.

The V and J genes are TRBV5-5 and TRBJ1-6; unclear D gene. Trimming pared 3 bases from V and 6 bases from J, leaving 10 bases between. Germline V CDR1 and CDR2: SGHKS, YYEKEE (reference sequence). The CDR3 runs 14 residues. CDR3 sequence reads: CASSSIVSNSPLHF. For the CDR3, the DNA is TGTGCCAGCAGCTCCATAGTGAGTAATTCACCCCTCCACTTT.

The rearrangement joins TRBV5-6 to TRBJ1-2; 9 bases align to TRBD1. This CDR3 is built from 15 residues. J lost 1 base, V lost 3 bases, and 4 bases had no gene match. Per the germline V gene, CDR1 is SGHDT and CDR2 is YYEEEE. Here the CDR3 reads CASSWTGAVNYGYTF. Here the CDR3 DNA reads TGTGCCAGCAGCTGGACAGGGGCTGTTAACTATGGCTACACCTTC.

Only a few counts were recorded for this clone. The chain joins TRBV11-2 to TRBJ2-7; 7 positions match TRBD1. V gave up 2 bases and J gave up 5 bases; unmatched junction bases: 9. Germline values: CDR1 SGHAT, CDR2 FQNNGV. This CDR3 has 15 amino acids. The CDR3 DNA follows: TGTGCCAGCAGCTTATCAGACAGGGTAGGAGACGAGCAGTACTTC. As protein: CASSLSDRVGDEQYF.

The count of this clone is one. The genes are TRBV3-1 (or the pseudogene TRBV3-2) and TRBJ2-5, with 7 bases matching TRBD1. This CDR3 is built from 19 residues. CDR1 is LGHDT, CDR2 YNNKEL, per germline (reference sequence). Unmatched junction bases numbered 23, after V lost 5 bases and J lost 5 bases. The CDR3: CASSSHRTGWLRFGETQYF. The CDR3 region has the DNA TGTGCCAGCAGCTCCCACCGGACAGGATGGTTAAGATTCGGGGAGACCCAGTACTTC.

This chain uses TRBV6-5 with TRBJ1-5; 8 bases match TRBD1. The CDR3 runs to 13 residues. CDR1 is MNHEY, CDR2 SVGAGI, per germline. Unmatched junction bases numbered 5, after V lost 6 bases and J lost 7 bases. The CDR3 DNA follows: TGTGCCAGCAGGGACAGGGTGCGACAGCCCCAGCATTTT. Translating gives CASRDRVRQPQHF.

The rearrangement joins TRBV19 to TRBJ1-1, with D unresolved. The CDR3 is 13 amino acids. V was clipped by 7 bases and J by 1 base, with 10 bases between them. Germline values: CDR1 LNHDA, CDR2 SQIVND (reference sequence). The CDR3, as DNA: TGTGCCAGTACTAATGAGTGGAACACTGAAGCTTTCTTT. Encoded protein: CASTNEWNTEAFF.

The rearrangement uses TRBV28 and TRBJ2-7; the match to TRBD1 covers 10 bases. Per the germline V gene, CDR1 is MDHEN and CDR2 is SYDVKM. Trimming took 7 bases from V and 2 from J; bases not matched to a gene: 8. The CDR3 totals 15 residues. The CDR3 DNA is TGTGCCAGCACCCCAAGGGACAGGGGAGCCTACGAGCAGTACTTC. Translated, it gives CASTPRDRGAYEQYF.

The V and J genes are TRBV5-6 and TRBJ2-5; D is unresolved. CDR3 length equals 14 residues. Looked up from germline, CDR1 is SGHDT and CDR2 is YYEEEE. Trimming shortened V by 2 bases and J by 1 base, and 9 bases separated the two germline ends. The CDR3 DNA follows: TGTGCCAGCAGCTTTTTGGCTAGCCAAGAGACCCAGTACTTC. This gives the protein CASSFLASQETQYF. Drawing the rest from reference TRBV5-6 and TRBJ2-5, the complete variable domain is DAGVTQSPTHLIKTRGQQVTLRCSPKSGHDTVSWYQQALGQGPQFIFQYYEEEERQRGNFPDRFSGHQFPNYSSELNVNALLLGDSALYLCASSFLASQETQYFGPGTRLLVL.

The chain employs TRBV7-3 and TRBJ2-3; D is perhaps TRBD1 (6 bases). Between the trimmed V and J ends, which lost 2 bases and 2 bases, there was a span of 8 bases. The germline V gene has CDR1 SGHTA and CDR2 FQGTGA. The CDR3 has 14 amino acids. CDR3 residues: CASSLGQSTDTQYF. CDR3 bases: TGTGCCAGCAGCTTAGGACAGTCCACAGATACGCAGTATTTT.

This chain joins TRBV29-1 and TRBJ1-1; D not resolved. The germline V gene encodes CDR1 SQVTM and CDR2 ANQGSEA. The CDR3 runs to 13 residues. Trimming pared 4 bases from V and 0 bases from J, leaving 9 bases between. CDR3 region: CSVGNSMNTEAFF. The DNA for the CDR3 is TGCAGCGTTGGAAATAGCATGAACACTGAAGCTTTCTTT.

V gene TRBV11-2 combines with J gene TRBJ1-2; D is perhaps TRBD1 (5 bases). Germline CDR1 SGHAT, CDR2 FQNNGV. The V end lost 3 bases, the J end lost 1 base, and 6 bases lay between the germline ends. This CDR3 is built from 13 residues. Here the CDR3 reads CASSFDSNYGYTF. In DNA, the CDR3 is TGTGCCAGCAGCTTCGACAGTAACTATGGCTACACCTTC. The entire variable domain, with the rest obtained from reference TRBV11-2 and TRBJ1-2, is as follows: EAGVAQSPRYKIIEKRQSVAFWCNPISGHATLYWYQQILGQGPKLLIQFQNNGVVDDSQLPKDRFSAERLKGVDSTLKIQPAKLEDSAVYLCASSFDSNYGYTFGSGTRLTVV.

The genes are TRBV7-9 and TRBJ2-1, with D hard to call. There are 12 residues in the CDR3. Germline loops: CDR1 SEHNR, CDR2 FQNEAQ (reference sequence). Trimming took off 5 bases at V and 7 bases at J, with 9 bases between the two ends. CDR3 in DNA: TGTGCCAGCAGCCCTACCCGAAATGAGCAGTTCTTC. Its translation: CASSPTRNEQFF.

V gene TRBV11-2 combines with J gene TRBJ1-1; TRBD1 agrees at 8 bases. The V and J ends lost 5 bases and 3 bases, in that order; junction bases with no gene match: 8. The germline CDR1 and CDR2 sequences are SGHAT and FQNNGV. The CDR3 loop spans 15 amino acids. CDR3: CASSTAGTGYTEAFF. CDR3 bases: TGTGCCAGCAGCACCGCCGGGACAGGTTACACTGAAGCTTTCTTT.

The table lists this clone with a count of one. This chain links TRBV5-4 with TRBJ2-7; 10 bases align to TRBD1. The CDR3 consists of 15 residues. Germline CDR1 SGHNT, CDR2 YYREEE (reference sequence). V trimming: 2 bases; J trimming: 4 bases; junction bases outside the gene matches: 6. In nucleotides, the CDR3 is TGTGCCAGCAGCTTTGGACAGGGGGTAGATTACGAGCAGTACTTC. Its translation: CASSFGQGVDYEQYF.

This clone came up once. This chain's CDR3 is CASSRTTGGEQYF. The CDR3, as DNA: TGTGCCAGCAGCCGTACCACAGGGGGTGAGCAGTACTTC. V gene TRBV5-6 combines with J gene TRBJ2-7, with 8 bases lining up with TRBD1. CDR3 size: 13 residues. Germline V gene sequence: CDR1 SGHDT, CDR2 YYEEEE. Losses at the gene ends were 4 bases for V and 7 bases for J; bases not matched to a gene: 7.

About this clone itself: This sample includes further DNA sequences coding for the same CDR3. The chain combines TRBV28 with TRBJ2-7; perhaps TRBD2 as D (5 bases). Germline CDR1 MDHEN, CDR2 SYDVKM. V shed 3 bases and J shed 0 bases, with 6 bases lying between them. The CDR3 sequence is 13 residues long. CDR3 nucleotides: TGTGCCAGCAGTTTGGGGAGCTCCTACGAGCAGTACTTC. This sequence encodes CASSLGSSYEQYF.

This clone was seen a single time. The chain recombines TRBV6-4 with TRBJ1-5; D possibly corresponds to TRBD1 (6 bases). Germline V gives CDR1 MRHNA, CDR2 SNTAGT. V was shortened by 6 bases and J by 4 bases, with 10 bases between the two germline ends. The CDR3 has 13 amino acids. CDR3 sequence (DNA): TGTGCCAGCAGCTTAACAGGGAATCAGCCCCAGCATTTT. Translating gives CASSLTGNQPQHF.

The chain combines TRBV4-2 with TRBJ1-6; D is perhaps TRBD1 (6 bases). V was cut by 1 base and J by 6 bases, with 13 bases left in between. The CDR3 has 16 residues. Germline CDR1 LGHNA, CDR2 YNFKEQ. CDR3 sequence reads: CASSQVYNRVNSPLHF. CDR3 sequence (DNA): TGTGCCAGCAGCCAAGTATACAACAGGGTTAATTCACCCCTCCACTTT.

This rearrangement joins TRBV9 to TRBJ1-2; 7 bases match TRBD1. V shed 2 bases and J 8 bases; nucleotides not matched to a gene: 15. Germline lookup yields CDR1 SGDLS and CDR2 YYNGEE. The CDR3 runs 16 residues. The CDR3 loop reads CASSVGTAYTVGGYTF. CDR3 sequence (DNA): TGTGCCAGCAGCGTCGGGACAGCATATACGGTGGGGGGCTACACCTTC.

This clone showed up just a few times. The chain employs TRBV27 and TRBJ2-6; TRBD1 might be the D (6 bases). V dropped 5 bases and J dropped 2 bases, with 19 bases sitting between them. CDR1 is MNHEY, CDR2 SMNVEV, per germline (reference sequence). This CDR3 has 18 residues. CDR3 nucleotides: TGTGCCAGCAGTAGAGGAACCTTCAGGGGAACTGGGGCCAACGTCCTGACTTTC. Translated, it gives CASSRGTFRGTGANVLTF. Full variable domain (outside the CDR3, taken from reference TRBV27 and TRBJ2-6): EAQVTQNPRYLITVTGKKLTVTCSQNMNHEYMSWYRQDPGLGLRQIYYSMNVEVTDKGDVPEGYKVSRKEKRNFPLILESPSPNQTSLYFCASSRGTFRGTGANVLTFGAGSRLTVL.

About this clone itself: This could be a read error, since a much larger clone is one nucleotide away. The V gene is TRBV11-3, the J gene TRBJ2-7; perhaps TRBD2 as D (6 bases). V lost 5 bases, J lost 0 bases, and 8 bases lay in between. Germline V CDR1 and CDR2: SGHNT, YENEEA. The CDR3 runs 13 residues. The CDR3 DNA is TGTGCCAGCAGCCCGGGGGACTCCTACGAGCAGTACTTC. Translation gives CASSPGDSYEQYF.

The chain recombines TRBV19 with TRBJ2-7; 8 positions match TRBD1. The length of the CDR3 is 16 residues. From germline, CDR1 is LNHDA and CDR2 SQIVND (reference sequence). The V and J ends lost 5 bases and 5 bases, in that order; junction bases with no gene match: 14. CDR3 in DNA: TGTGCCAGTAGTCTCCTCAGTGGACAGGGAGAAAACGAGCAGTACTTC. Translation gives CASSLLSGQGENEQYF.

The J gene is TRBJ1-1, the V gene TRBV7-8; 10 bases match TRBD1. This CDR3 region has 15 residues. V gave up 1 base and J gave up 4 bases; unmatched junction bases: 3. CDR1 and CDR2 (germline): SGHVS, FQNEAQ. CDR3 nucleotides: TGTGCCAGCAGCTTAGTTAGGACAGGGGGCACTGAAGCTTTCTTT. This sequence encodes CASSLVRTGGTEAFF.